Detailed here is one TCR beta chain. Its antigen remains unidentified. CDR1 and CDR2 (germline): MDHEN, SYDVKM. This CDR3 comprises 14 residues. V dropped 5 bases and J dropped 7 bases, with 17 bases sitting between them. The sample comes from a study of CD8 T cells in ankylosing spondylitis. Study-level points and caveats: Significant enrichment of disease-linked clones was reported in matched ankylosing spondylitis synovial fluid. Characteristic, it appeared, of ankylosing spondylitis blood was a TCR beta motif of eight highly homologous variants.

TCRdb called the 5' RACE reads again in MiXCR, with one record for every CDR3 protein. The data hold under 450,000 distinct CDR3 sequences, with approximately 17% observed a single time. The chain uses TRBV28 and TRBJ1-1; possible D gene TRBD1, 5 bases. This receptor was taken from a male donor with ankylosing spondylitis. Sequencing was performed on blood, either unsorted or a sorted T cell fraction (not recorded which). The CDR3 is CASSVTQGGHEAFF. Here the CDR3 DNA reads TGTGCCAGCAGTGTGACCCAGGGAGGACATGAAGCTTTCTTT.